This record concerns one T cell receptor (beta chain) sequence. Sequencing of TCR beta drew on CD8+ and CD4+ T cells from blood. Negative magnetic isolation gave CD8+ and CD4+ cells; FACS enriched CD8+ TEMRA. The sample belongs to a study of CD8 T cells in Susac syndrome. This CDR3 has 17 residues. The V segment lost 5 bases and the J segment 1 base; nucleotides outside the gene matches: 9. Germline CDR1 and CDR2: MNHNS and SASEGT. Random hexamers primed reverse transcription of roughly 0.5 to 1 ug RNA. TCR beta CDR3 was amplified by immunoSEQ multiplex PCR. This amplification extended across 54 Vbeta and 13 Jbeta segments. TCRdb fed the immunoSEQ multiplex PCR reads into MiXCR, producing one record per CDR3 protein. The table has approximately 210,000 distinct CDR3 sequences, approximately 95% seen once.

Sequenced input: CD4+ T cells from PBMCs. The sequence was obtained from a human donor with multiple sclerosis. The chain links TRBV6-1 to TRBJ1-5, with TRBD1 matching 9 bases. This CDR3 reads CASSPGQGLGSNQPQHF. The CDR3 nucleotides read TGTGCCAGCAGTCCGGGACAGGGTCTAGGAAGCAATCAGCCCCAGCATTTT.